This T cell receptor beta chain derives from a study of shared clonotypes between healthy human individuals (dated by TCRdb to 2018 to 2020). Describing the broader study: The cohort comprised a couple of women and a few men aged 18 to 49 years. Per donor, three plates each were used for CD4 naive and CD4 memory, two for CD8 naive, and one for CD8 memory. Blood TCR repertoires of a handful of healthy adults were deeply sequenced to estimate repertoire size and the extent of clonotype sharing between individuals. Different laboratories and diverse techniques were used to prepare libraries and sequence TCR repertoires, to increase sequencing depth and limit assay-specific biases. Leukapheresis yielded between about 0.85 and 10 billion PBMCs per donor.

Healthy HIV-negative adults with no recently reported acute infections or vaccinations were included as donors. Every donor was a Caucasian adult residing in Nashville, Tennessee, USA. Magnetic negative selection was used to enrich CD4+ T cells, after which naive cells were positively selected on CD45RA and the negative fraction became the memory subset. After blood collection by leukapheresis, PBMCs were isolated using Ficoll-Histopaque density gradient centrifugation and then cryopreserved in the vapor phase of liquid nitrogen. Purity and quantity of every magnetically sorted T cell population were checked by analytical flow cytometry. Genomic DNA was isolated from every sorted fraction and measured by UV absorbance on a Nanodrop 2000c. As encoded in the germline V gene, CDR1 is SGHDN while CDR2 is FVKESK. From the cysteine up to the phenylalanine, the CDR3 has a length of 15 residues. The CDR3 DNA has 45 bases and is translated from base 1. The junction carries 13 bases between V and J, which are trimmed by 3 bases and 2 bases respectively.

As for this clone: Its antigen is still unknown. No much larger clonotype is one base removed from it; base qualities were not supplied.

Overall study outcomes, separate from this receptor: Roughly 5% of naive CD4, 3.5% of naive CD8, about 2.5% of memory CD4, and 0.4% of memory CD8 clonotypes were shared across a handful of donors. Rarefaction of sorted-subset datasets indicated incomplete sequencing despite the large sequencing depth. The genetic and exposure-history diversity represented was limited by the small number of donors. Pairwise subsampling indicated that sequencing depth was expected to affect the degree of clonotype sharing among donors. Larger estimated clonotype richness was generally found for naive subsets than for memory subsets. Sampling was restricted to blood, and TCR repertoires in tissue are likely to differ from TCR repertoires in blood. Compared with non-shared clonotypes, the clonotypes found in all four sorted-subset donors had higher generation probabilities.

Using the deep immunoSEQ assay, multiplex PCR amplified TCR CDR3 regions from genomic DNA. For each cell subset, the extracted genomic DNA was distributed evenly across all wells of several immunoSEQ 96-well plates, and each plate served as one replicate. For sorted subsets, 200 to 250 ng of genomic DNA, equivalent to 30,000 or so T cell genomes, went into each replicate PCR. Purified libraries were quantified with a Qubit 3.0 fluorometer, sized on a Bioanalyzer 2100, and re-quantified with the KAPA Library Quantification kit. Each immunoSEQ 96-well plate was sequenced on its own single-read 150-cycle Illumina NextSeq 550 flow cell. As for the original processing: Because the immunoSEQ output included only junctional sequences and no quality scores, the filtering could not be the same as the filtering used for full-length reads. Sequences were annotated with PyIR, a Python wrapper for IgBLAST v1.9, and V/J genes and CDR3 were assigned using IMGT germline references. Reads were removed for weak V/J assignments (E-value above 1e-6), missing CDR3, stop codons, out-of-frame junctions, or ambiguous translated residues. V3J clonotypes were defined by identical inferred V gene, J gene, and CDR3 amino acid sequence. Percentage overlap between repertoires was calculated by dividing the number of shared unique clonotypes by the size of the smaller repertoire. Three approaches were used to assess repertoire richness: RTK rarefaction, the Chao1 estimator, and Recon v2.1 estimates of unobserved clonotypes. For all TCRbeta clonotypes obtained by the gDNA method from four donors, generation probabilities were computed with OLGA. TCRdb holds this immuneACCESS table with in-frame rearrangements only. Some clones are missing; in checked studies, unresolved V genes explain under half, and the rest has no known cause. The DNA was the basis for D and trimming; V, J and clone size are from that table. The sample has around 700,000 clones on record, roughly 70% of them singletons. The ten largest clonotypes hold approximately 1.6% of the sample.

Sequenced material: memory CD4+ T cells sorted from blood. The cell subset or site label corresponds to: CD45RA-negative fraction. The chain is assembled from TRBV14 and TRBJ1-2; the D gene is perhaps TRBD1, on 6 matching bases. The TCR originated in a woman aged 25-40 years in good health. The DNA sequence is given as TGTGCCAGCAGCCATCACAGGGAACGAAACTATGGCTACACCTTC. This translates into CASSHHRERNYGYTF.